A selection of T cell receptor beta chains follows, all from one sample in a study of read filtering for tumor transcriptome and immune sequencing. MiXCR, run by TCRdb on the reads, gives a single entry per CDR3 protein. The sample carries approximately 58,000 distinct CDR3 sequences, 9% to 15% recorded once. Sequencing was performed on a population of CD138-negative cells sorted from bone marrow. The receptors originated from a donor at least 40 years old with multiple myeloma. CDR3s include the opening cysteine and the closing phenylalanine or tryptophan. D genes are given only for firm matches. Size tells how often a clone was seen (once, few, many) or the class of an expanded clone, and some rows leave it out.

len	d_gene	j_gene	v_gene	abundance	CDR3aa	CDR3nt
14	TRBD1	TRBJ2-2	TRBV29-1	many	CSVGRTGDTGELFF	TGCAGCGTTGGTAGGACAGGGGACACCGGGGAGCTGTTTTTT
16	TRBD1	TRBJ1-2	TRBV20-1	many	CSARDTYRGLLNGYTF	TGCAGTGCTAGAGACACTTACAGGGGGCTGTTGAATGGCTACACCTTC
14	TRBD2	TRBJ2-3	TRBV5-1	many	CASREGRSTDTQYF	TGCGCCAGCCGGGAGGGACGGTCGACAGATACGCAGTATTTT
15	TRBD2	TRBJ2-5	TRBV7-2	-	CASSPGRGKGETQYF	TGTGCCAGCAGCCCGGGGAGGGGAAAAGGAGAGACCCAGTACTTC
14	-	TRBJ2-3	TRBV18	many	CASSNQAGTDTQYF	TGTGCCAGCTCCAACCAAGCAGGGACAGATACGCAGTATTTT
14	-	TRBJ1-6	TRBV12-3/TRBV12-4	many	CASSFQGRNSPLHF	TGTGCCAGCAGTTTCCAGGGTCGAAATTCACCCCTCCACTTT
13	TRBD1	TRBJ2-7	TRBV10-3	many	CAISEYRGDEQYF	TGTGCCATCAGTGAGTACAGGGGTGACGAGCAGTACTTC
15	-	TRBJ1-1	TRBV20-1	many	CSARDIAAGNTEAFF	TGCAGTGCTAGAGATATTGCTGCTGGGAACACTGAAGCTTTCTTT
14	TRBD2	TRBJ2-2	TRBV3-1	many	CASSPGGRTGELFF	TGTGCCAGCAGCCCGGGGGGGAGGACCGGGGAGCTGTTTTTT
14	-	TRBJ1-5	TRBV6-2/TRBV6-3	many	CAIRDISAYQPQHF	TGTGCCATCCGGGACATATCCGCTTATCAGCCCCAGCATTTT